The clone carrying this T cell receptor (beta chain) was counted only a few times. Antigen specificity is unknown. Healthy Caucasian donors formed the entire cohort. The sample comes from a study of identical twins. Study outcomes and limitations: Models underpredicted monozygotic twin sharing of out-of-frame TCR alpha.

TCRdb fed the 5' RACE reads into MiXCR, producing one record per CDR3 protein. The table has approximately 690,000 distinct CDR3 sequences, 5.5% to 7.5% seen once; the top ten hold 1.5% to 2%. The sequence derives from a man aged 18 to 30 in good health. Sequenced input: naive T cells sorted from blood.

CDR3 sequence (DNA): TGCAGCGTTTCGGGGGCTTTAACTGGAAACACCATATATTTT. Its translation is CSVSGALTGNTIYF. This sequence joins TRBV29-1 and TRBJ1-3; the D gene is possibly TRBD1 (6 bases). V shed 5 bases and J shed 2 bases, with 13 bases lying between them. The germline V gene encodes CDR1 SQVTM and CDR2 ANQGSEA. The CDR3 spans 14 residues.